This passage covers 26 T cell receptor beta chains from one sample sequenced in a study of CD8+ T cells in alopecia areata. Following extraction, RNA underwent reverse transcription to cDNA, which served as the sequencing template. Assay used: immunoSEQ multiplex PCR; TCRdb lists only in-frame clones, some missing. The table shows 150,000 or so clones, with 80% to 90% occurring only once. The specimen was CD8+ T cells sorted from blood, collected at week 0. Every receptor here comes from a human donor with alopecia areata.

This sequence joins TRBV7-2 and TRBJ2-5; 11 bases map to TRBD2. J lost 1 base, V lost 1 base, and 2 bases had no gene match. Germline CDR1 reads SGHTA; CDR2 reads FQGNSA. CDR3 length equals 16 residues. The CDR3 nucleotides are TGTGCCAGCAGCTTAGATCTAGCGGGAGGCCAAGAGACCCAGTACTTC. Translation gives CASSLDLAGGQETQYF.

V usage is TRBV7-3 and J usage is TRBJ1-1, with TRBD1 identical over 7 bases. The CDR3 runs to 15 residues. V shed 0 bases, J shed 5 bases, and the junction held 6 bases outside the gene matches. Per the germline V gene, CDR1 is SGHTA and CDR2 is FQGTGA. CDR3 loop: CASSLTFQGGTEAFF. In DNA, the CDR3 is TGTGCCAGCAGCTTAACGTTTCAGGGGGGGACTGAAGCTTTCTTT.

The chain employs TRBV7-3 and TRBJ2-1; 8 bases are shared with TRBD2. J was trimmed by 1 base and V by 5 bases; bases with no gene match: 7. The CDR3 runs to 16 residues. CDR1 is SGHTA and CDR2 is FQGTGA in the germline V gene. CDR3 coding DNA: TGTGCCAGCAGCGGCGAAGCGGGGGATTCCTACAATGAGCAGTTCTTC. Translated, it gives CASSGEAGDSYNEQFF.

The CDR3 DNA reads as TGCGCCAGCAGCTTGGGCAGGGGGCAGGTAACAAACACAGATACGCAGTATTTT. The encoded protein is CASSLGRGQVTNTDTQYF. The chain recombines TRBV5-1 with TRBJ2-3; TRBD1 matches at 8 bases. The V gene end was trimmed by 0 bases and the J gene end by 2 bases; junction bases not matched to a gene: 11. CDR1 and CDR2 (germline): SGHRS, YFSETQ. The CDR3 length is 18 residues.

The chain combines TRBV5-1 with TRBJ2-5; D unclear. The CDR3 contains 13 residues. The V end lost 3 bases, the J end lost 5 bases, and 11 bases lay between the germline ends. Germline V gives CDR1 SGHRS, CDR2 YFSETQ. In DNA form, the CDR3 reads TGCGCCAGCAGCTACCAAGCTGGGGAGACCCAGTACTTC. It specifies CASSYQAGETQYF.

The chain is built from TRBV18 and TRBJ2-5; the D is unclear. With 3 bases removed from V and 3 bases from J, the gap between germline ends came to 11 bases. CDR3 length equals 14 residues. Looked up from germline, CDR1 is KGHSH and CDR2 is LQKENI. The CDR3 reads CASSPDVGEETQYF. CDR3 nucleotide sequence: TGTGCCAGCTCACCCGACGTGGGCGAAGAGACCCAGTACTTC.

The chain employs TRBV4-1 and TRBJ2-7, with 16 positions matching TRBD2. The CDR3 consists of 17 residues. Germline V gene lookup returns CDR1 MGHRA and CDR2 YSYEKL. V shed 8 bases, J shed 7 bases, and the junction held 14 bases outside the gene matches. The CDR3 region has the DNA TGCGCCAGCCGCAGGGGACTAGCGGGAGGGCCCGTCGGGGAGCAGTACTTC. Its translation is CASRRGLAGGPVGEQYF.

V and J are TRBV23-1 and TRBJ2-7, with 7 bases fitting TRBD2. TRBV23-1 carries the ORF label, with uncertain function. The trim removed 1 base at V and 3 bases at J, leaving 12 bases unmatched. The CDR3 loop spans 17 amino acids. The CDR3: CASSQFLQTSAYYEQYF. In DNA, the CDR3 is TGCGCCAGCAGTCAATTTCTACAAACTAGCGCTTACTACGAGCAGTACTTC.

The table lists this clone with a few counts. The chain employs TRBV5-1 and TRBJ2-7, with 10 positions matching TRBD2. The V gene end was trimmed by 0 bases and the J gene end by 2 bases; junction bases not matched to a gene: 8. Germline V gene sequence: CDR1 SGHRS, CDR2 YFSETQ. The CDR3 is 17 residues long. The CDR3 loop reads CASSLEASGRSAYEQYF. CDR3 DNA: TGCGCCAGCAGCTTGGAGGCTAGCGGGAGATCGGCCTACGAGCAGTACTTC.

This sequence joins TRBV2 and TRBJ2-2; D not certain. The CDR3 contains 14 residues. Germline V gene sequence: CDR1 SNHLY, CDR2 FYNNEI. V gave up 3 bases and J gave up 0 bases, with 5 bases separating them. In nucleotides, the CDR3 is TGTGCCAGCAGTGACTCATCGAACACCGGGGAGCTGTTTTTT. It specifies CASSDSSNTGELFF.

The chain is built from TRBV9 and TRBJ2-7, with 8 positions matching TRBD1. Germline V gene lookup returns CDR1 SGDLS and CDR2 YYNGEE. The J segment lost 8 bases and the V segment lost 4 bases, leaving 11 bases of the junction unmatched. The CDR3 loop spans 14 amino acids. Written as DNA, the CDR3 is TGTGCCAGCAGCTTCTCGACAGGGGATTACAAGCAGTACTTC. Translation: CASSFSTGDYKQYF. The full variable domain, rest sourced from reference TRBV9 and TRBJ2-7, is DSGVTQTPKHLITATGQRVTLRCSPRSGDLSVYWYQQSLDQGLQFLIQYYNGEERAKGNILERFSAQQFPDLHSELNLSSLELGDSALYFCASSFSTGDYKQYFGPGTRLTVT.

The genes are TRBV6-5 and TRBJ1-2; D is possibly TRBD1 (5 bases). V was trimmed by 1 base and J by 5 bases, leaving 17 bases between them. Per the germline V gene, CDR1 is MNHEY and CDR2 is SVGAGI. CDR3 size: 16 residues. The CDR3 is CASSYLQGGADYGYTF. CDR3 DNA sequence: TGTGCCAGCAGTTACTTACAAGGCGGGGCGGATTATGGCTACACCTTC.

This clone was counted between two and nine times. The CDR3 DNA is TGCGCCAGCAGCTTCGGGACTAGCGGCCTCGATGAGCAGTTCTTC. Translating it yields CASSFGTSGLDEQFF. This chain joins TRBV5-1 and TRBJ2-1, with 11 bases aligning to TRBD2. Germline loops: CDR1 SGHRS, CDR2 YFSETQ. This CDR3 contains 15 residues. Trimming took 2 bases from V and 8 from J; bases not matched to a gene: 6.

As for this clone: Other DNA sequences in this sample translate to the same CDR3. The chain is built from TRBV2 and TRBJ2-7; D remains unclear. CDR3 size: 13 residues. The germline V gene has CDR1 SNHLY and CDR2 FYNNEI. The V and J ends lost 1 base and 1 base respectively, with 5 bases between them. The CDR3 DNA follows: TGTGCCAGCAGTGAAGGTCAATCCTACGAGCAGTACTTC. This gives the protein CASSEGQSYEQYF.

The chain recombines TRBV7-9 with TRBJ2-7, with D perhaps matching TRBD1 or TRBD2 (5 bases each). Germline assignment: CDR1 SEHNR and CDR2 FQNEAQ (reference sequence). V lost 7 bases and J lost 7, with 23 bases in between. The CDR3 consists of 15 residues. This CDR3 reads CASTSPGDPPGEQYF. CDR3 DNA: TGTGCCAGCACCTCTCCTGGGGACCCCCCGGGGGAGCAGTACTTC. The complete variable domain, with remaining parts taken from reference TRBV7-9 and TRBJ2-7, reads DTGVSQNPRHKITKRGQNVTFRCDPISEHNRLYWYRQTLGQGPEFLTYFQNEAQLEKSRLLSDRFSAERPKGSFSTLEIQRTEQGDSAMYLCASTSPGDPPGEQYFGPGTRLTVT.

The chain combines TRBV30 with TRBJ2-1; D tentatively fits TRBD1 or TRBD2 (5 bases each). This CDR3 has 15 residues. Germline CDR1 GTSNPN, CDR2 SVGIG (reference sequence). The V gene lost 5 bases and the J gene lost 4 bases, with 18 bases spanning the gap. CDR3: CAWRRTLGEYNEQFF. CDR3 nucleotides: TGTGCCTGGCGGAGGACGTTGGGGGAGTACAATGAGCAGTTCTTC.

The CDR3 is CASSPKGAHSSYNEQFF. DNA of the CDR3: TGTGCCAGCAGCCCCAAAGGGGCTCATAGCTCCTACAATGAGCAGTTCTTC. The chain recombines TRBV7-9 with TRBJ2-1; D is perhaps TRBD1 (5 bases). The CDR3 is made up of 17 amino acids. The germline V gene encodes CDR1 SEHNR and CDR2 FQNEAQ (reference sequence). Trimming took 5 bases from V and 0 from J, leaving 17 bases between them.

The count of this clone is one. J is TRBJ2-1 and V is TRBV30; unclear D gene. The V gene's germline CDR1 is GTSNPN and CDR2 SVGIG (reference sequence). The CDR3 is 13 residues long. V lost 0 bases to trimming and J lost 7 bases, with 10 bases between them. The CDR3 protein is CAWSVIGRNEQFF. The CDR3 DNA reads as TGTGCCTGGAGTGTAATAGGAAGGAATGAGCAGTTCTTC.

This clone has only one observation. The J gene is TRBJ2-1, the V gene TRBV27; no definite D call. CDR1 is MNHEY and CDR2 is SMNVEV in the germline V gene (reference sequence). There are 11 residues in the CDR3. V dropped 6 bases and J dropped 8 bases, with 8 bases sitting between them. The CDR3 spells CASSSQDEQFF. The CDR3 DNA reads TGTGCCAGCAGCTCTCAGGATGAGCAGTTCTTC.

The rearrangement uses TRBV29-1 and TRBJ2-1; TRBD1 aligns across 8 bases. Trimming removed 4 bases from V and 8 bases from J; junction bases left unmatched: 10. The CDR3 covers 14 residues. From germline, CDR1 is SQVTM and CDR2 ANQGSEA. CDR3 sequence (DNA): TGCAGCGTTGTTTGGCAGGGGGCTCCCGATGAGCAGTTCTTC. Translation: CSVVWQGAPDEQFF.

To note about this clone: At one of its ends the junction is not consistent with the germline gene, which may arise from a read error. J is TRBJ2-2 and V is TRBV7-7; D is unresolved. Germline-derived CDR1 and CDR2 are SSHAT and FNYEAQ (reference sequence). This CDR3 region has 13 residues. CDR3 loop: CASSPKDTGELFF. The CDR3 nucleotides read TGTGCTAGCAGTCCGAAGGACACCGGGGAGCTGTTTTTT.

The chain recombines TRBV6-5 with TRBJ2-2; D unresolved. V gave up 9 bases and J gave up 0 bases, with 5 bases separating them. The CDR3 length is 12 residues. Germline CDR1 is MNHEY and CDR2 is SVGAGI. Written as DNA, the CDR3 is TGTGCCAGTAAAGCGAACACCGGGGAGCTGTTTTTT. It yields the protein CASKANTGELFF.

The chain recombines TRBV18 with TRBJ2-2; D remains unclear. V lost 5 bases and J 0 bases, leaving 1 base between the germline ends. The germline V gene encodes CDR1 KGHSH and CDR2 LQKENI. This CDR3 is 12 amino acids long. This CDR3 is CASSSNTGELFF. DNA for the CDR3: TGTGCCAGCTCATCGAACACCGGGGAGCTGTTTTTT.

This clone was observed a handful of times. V is TRBV10-2 and J is TRBJ1-2; D gene ambiguous. CDR3 length: 12 amino acids. CDR1 is WSHSY and CDR2 is SAAADI in the germline V gene. V lost 3 bases to trimming and J lost 4 bases, with 6 bases between them. As DNA, the CDR3 is TGCGCCAGCAGTGAACAGCTCTATGGCTACACCTTC. It translates to CASSEQLYGYTF.

The chain employs TRBV19 and TRBJ2-1, with 9 bases fitting TRBD1. V gave up 9 bases and J gave up 6 bases; unmatched junction bases: 9. The germline V gene has CDR1 LNHDA and CDR2 SQIVND (reference sequence). The CDR3 is made up of 14 amino acids. CDR3 sequence: CARNPGQGANEQFF. CDR3 nucleotide sequence: TGTGCCAGAAACCCGGGACAGGGTGCCAATGAGCAGTTCTTC.

This chain links TRBV19 with TRBJ2-7, with a possible D match to TRBD2 (6 bases). The CDR3 length is 14 residues. CDR1 is LNHDA, CDR2 SQIVND, per germline (reference sequence). Trimming took off 3 bases at V and 1 base at J, with 10 bases between the two ends. The CDR3 reads CASSIGGLSYEQYF. The CDR3 DNA follows: TGTGCCAGTAGTATTGGAGGGCTTTCCTACGAGCAGTACTTC.